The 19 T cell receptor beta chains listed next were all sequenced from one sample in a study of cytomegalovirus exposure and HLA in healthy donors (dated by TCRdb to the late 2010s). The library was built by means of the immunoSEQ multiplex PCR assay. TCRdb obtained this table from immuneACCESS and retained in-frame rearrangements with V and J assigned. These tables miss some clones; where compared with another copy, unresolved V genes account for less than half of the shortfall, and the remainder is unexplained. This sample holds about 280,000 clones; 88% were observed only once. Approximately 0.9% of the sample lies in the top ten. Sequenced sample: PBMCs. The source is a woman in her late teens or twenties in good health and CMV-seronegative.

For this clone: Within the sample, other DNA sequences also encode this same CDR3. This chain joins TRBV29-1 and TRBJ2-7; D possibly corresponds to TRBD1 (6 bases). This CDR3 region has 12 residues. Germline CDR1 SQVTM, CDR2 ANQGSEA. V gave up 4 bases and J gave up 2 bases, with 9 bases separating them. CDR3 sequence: CSVVQGTYEQYF. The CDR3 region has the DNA TGCAGCGTTGTACAGGGCACCTACGAGCAGTACTTC.

The chain's CDR3 is CASSLEREPSFF. As DNA, the CDR3 is TGTGCCAGCAGTCTCGAGCGGGAACCATCGTTCTTC. The chain joins TRBV25-1 to TRBJ2-1; TRBD2 matches at 7 bases. From germline, CDR1 is MGHDK and CDR2 SYGVNS. CDR3 length equals 12 residues. V lost 5 bases, J lost 15 bases, and 10 bases stayed unmatched.

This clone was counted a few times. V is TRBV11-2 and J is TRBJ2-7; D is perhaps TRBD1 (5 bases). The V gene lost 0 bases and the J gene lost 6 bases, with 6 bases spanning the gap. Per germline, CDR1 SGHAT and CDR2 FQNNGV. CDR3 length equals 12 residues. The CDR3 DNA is TGTGCCAGCAGCTTAGACAGGGTCGAGCAGTACTTC. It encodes CASSLDRVEQYF.

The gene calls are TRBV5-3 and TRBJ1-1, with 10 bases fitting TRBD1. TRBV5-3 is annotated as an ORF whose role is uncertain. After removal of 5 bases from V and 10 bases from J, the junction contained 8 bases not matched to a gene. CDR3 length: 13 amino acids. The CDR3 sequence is CARSWDRGRRAFF. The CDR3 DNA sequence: TGTGCCAGAAGTTGGGACAGGGGAAGGCGAGCTTTCTTT.

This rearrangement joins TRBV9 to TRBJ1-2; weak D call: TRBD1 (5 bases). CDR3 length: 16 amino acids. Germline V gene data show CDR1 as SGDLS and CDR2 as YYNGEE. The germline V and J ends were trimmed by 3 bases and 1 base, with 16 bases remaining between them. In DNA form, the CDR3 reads TGTGCCAGCAGCGCCACCTCCAGGGCCCTTAACTATGGCTACACCTTC. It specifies CASSATSRALNYGYTF. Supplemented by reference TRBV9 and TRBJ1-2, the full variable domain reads DSGVTQTPKHLITATGQRVTLRCSPRSGDLSVYWYQQSLDQGLQFLIQYYNGEERAKGNILERFSAQQFPDLHSELNLSSLELGDSALYFCASSATSRALNYGYTFGSGTRLTVV.

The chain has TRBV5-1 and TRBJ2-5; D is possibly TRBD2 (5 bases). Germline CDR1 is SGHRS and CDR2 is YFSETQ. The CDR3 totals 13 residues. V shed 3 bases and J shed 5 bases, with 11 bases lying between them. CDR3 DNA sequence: TGCGCCAGCAGCTCCCGCCCGGGGGAGACCCAGTACTTC. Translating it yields CASSSRPGETQYF.

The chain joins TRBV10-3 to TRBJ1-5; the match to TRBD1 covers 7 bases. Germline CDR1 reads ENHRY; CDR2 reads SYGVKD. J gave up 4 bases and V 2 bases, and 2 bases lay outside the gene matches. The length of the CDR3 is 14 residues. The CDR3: CAISELQGNQPQHF. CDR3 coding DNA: TGTGCCATCAGTGAGCTACAGGGGAATCAGCCCCAGCATTTT.

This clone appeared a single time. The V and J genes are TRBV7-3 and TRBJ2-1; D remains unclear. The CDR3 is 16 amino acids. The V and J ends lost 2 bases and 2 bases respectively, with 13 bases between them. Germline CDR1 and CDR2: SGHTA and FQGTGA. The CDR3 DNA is TGTGCCAGCAGCTTAGGCCCAGGCGTCACCTACAATGAGCAGTTCTTC. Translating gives CASSLGPGVTYNEQFF.

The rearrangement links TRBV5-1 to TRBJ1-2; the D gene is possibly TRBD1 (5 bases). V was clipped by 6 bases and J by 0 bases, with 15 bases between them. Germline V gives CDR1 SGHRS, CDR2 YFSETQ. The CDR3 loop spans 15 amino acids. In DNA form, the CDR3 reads TGCGCCAGCATGTCCGGGGGGTTGACTAACTATGGCTACACCTTC. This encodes CASMSGGLTNYGYTF. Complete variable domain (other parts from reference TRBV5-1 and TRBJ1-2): KAGVTQTPRYLIKTRGQQVTLSCSPISGHRSVSWYQQTPGQGLQFLFEYFSETQRNKGNFPGRFSGRQFSNSRSEMNVSTLELGDSALYLCASMSGGLTNYGYTFGSGTRLTVV.

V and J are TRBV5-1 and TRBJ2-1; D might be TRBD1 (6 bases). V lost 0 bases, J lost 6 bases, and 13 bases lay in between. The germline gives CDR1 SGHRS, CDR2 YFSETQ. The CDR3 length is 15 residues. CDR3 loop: CASSLAGTKSNEQFF. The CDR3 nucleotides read TGCGCCAGCAGCTTGGCTGGGACAAAGAGCAATGAGCAGTTCTTC.

The CDR3 spells CASSLASGLEETQYF. In nucleotides, the CDR3 is TGTGCCAGCAGCTTAGCGTCCGGTCTAGAAGAGACCCAGTACTTC. The gene calls are TRBV9 and TRBJ2-5; D may be TRBD2 (5 bases). The V gene's germline CDR1 is SGDLS and CDR2 YYNGEE. This CDR3 has 15 amino acids. The V and J ends lost 4 bases and 3 bases respectively, with 16 bases between them.

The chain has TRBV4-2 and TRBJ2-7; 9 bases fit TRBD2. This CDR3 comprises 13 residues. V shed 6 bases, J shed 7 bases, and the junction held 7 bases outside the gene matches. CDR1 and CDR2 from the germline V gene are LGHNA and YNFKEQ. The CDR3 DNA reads TGTGCCAGCAGGAAAATAGCGGGAGAAGAGCAGTACTTC. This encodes CASRKIAGEEQYF.

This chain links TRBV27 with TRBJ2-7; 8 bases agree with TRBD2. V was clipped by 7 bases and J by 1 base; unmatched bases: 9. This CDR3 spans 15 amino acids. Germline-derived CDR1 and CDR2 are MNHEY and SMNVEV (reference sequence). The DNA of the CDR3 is TGTGCCAGCAATCAACGGGCGGGAGGTTCCTACGAGCAGTACTTC. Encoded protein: CASNQRAGGSYEQYF.

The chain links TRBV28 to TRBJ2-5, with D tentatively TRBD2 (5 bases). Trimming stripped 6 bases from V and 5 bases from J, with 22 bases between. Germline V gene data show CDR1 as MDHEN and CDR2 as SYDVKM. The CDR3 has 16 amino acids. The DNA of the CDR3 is TGTGCCAGCAGCGACGGGGTGTTGGCGGGTGAGGAGACCCAGTACTTC. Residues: CASSDGVLAGEETQYF.

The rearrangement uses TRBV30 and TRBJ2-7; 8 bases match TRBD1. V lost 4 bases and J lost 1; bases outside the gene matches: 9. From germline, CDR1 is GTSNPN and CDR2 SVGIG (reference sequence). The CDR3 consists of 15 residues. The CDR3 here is CAWTTTGGLSYEQYF. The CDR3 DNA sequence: TGTGCCTGGACGACCACAGGGGGGCTATCCTACGAGCAGTACTTC.

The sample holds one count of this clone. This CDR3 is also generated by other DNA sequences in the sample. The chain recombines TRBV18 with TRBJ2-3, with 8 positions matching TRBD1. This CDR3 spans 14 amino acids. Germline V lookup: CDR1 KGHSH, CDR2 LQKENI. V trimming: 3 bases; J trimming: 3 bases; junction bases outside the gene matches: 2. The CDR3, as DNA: TGTGCCAGCTCACCCAGACAGGGGACAGATACGCAGTATTTT. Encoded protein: CASSPRQGTDTQYF.

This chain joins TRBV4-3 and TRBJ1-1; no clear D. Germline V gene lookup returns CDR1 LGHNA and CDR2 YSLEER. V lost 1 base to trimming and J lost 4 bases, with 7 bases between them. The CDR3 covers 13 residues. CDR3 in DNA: TGCGCCAGCAGCCAAGGGTTAGTCACTGAAGCTTTCTTT. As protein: CASSQGLVTEAFF.

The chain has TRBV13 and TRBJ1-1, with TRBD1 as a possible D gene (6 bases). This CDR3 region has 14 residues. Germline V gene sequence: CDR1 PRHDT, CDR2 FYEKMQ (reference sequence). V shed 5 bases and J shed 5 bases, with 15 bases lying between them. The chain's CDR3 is CASSTRGGRTEAFF. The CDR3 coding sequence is TGTGCCAGCAGCACCCGCGGGGGCAGGACTGAAGCTTTCTTT.

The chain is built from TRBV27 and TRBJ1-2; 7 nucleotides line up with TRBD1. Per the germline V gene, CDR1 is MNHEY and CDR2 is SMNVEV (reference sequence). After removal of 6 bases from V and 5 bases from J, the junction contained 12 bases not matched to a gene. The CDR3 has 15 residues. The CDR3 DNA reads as TGTGCCAGCAGCCCAACTCGACAGGGTGGGTATGGCTACACCTTC. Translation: CASSPTRQGGYGYTF.